This T cell receptor beta chain emerged from a study of Tregs in tolerant kidney transplant recipients (dated by TCRdb to 2018 to 2020). Broadly, across the study: The transplants used related donors along with nonmyeloablative bone marrow transplantation, and in the human trials mixed chimerism was transient. The study applied TCRbeta sequencing to find donor-specific regulatory T cells before combined kidney and bone marrow transplantation and then followed those same cells after transplant.

The study at large found these results: The study was constrained by small patient numbers, and validation of the findings is required in larger populations and under other immunosuppression protocols. Expanding Tregs with activated donor B cells appeared to identify the most biologically relevant and donor-specific TCRbeta repertoire. PCR primers changed over time for some patients, so nucleotide-level comparison across those patients' samples was not possible. Donor-specific Treg expansion exceeded global Treg expansion in tolerant patients, suggesting antigen-driven rather than nonspecific expansion. Biological reproducibility was not directly addressed, though technical replication error appeared minimal.

The time point label, read with the paper, signifies: blood sample drawn before combined kidney and bone marrow transplant. Thawed PBMCs were FACS-sorted into unstimulated Tregs (CD4+CD25+CD127-), CD4+ non-Tregs (CD4+CD25-), CD4 cells and CD8 cells. The patients were a few recipients of combined kidney and bone marrow transplants from the ITN036ST trial, and samples were available only for these trial subjects. Healthy control blood was processed to PBMCs by Ficoll density gradient and cryopreserved, and patient PBMCs were collected before and after transplant. A note on this clone: Which antigen it targets is not known. No quality values exist for individual bases; no much larger clone is one base distant.

V is cut back by 3 bases and J by 1 base, with 1 base in the junction unmatched. The CDR1 and CDR2 encoded by the germline V gene are SGHRS and YFSETQ. There are 17 amino acids in the CDR3, from cysteine to phenylalanine inclusive. Just CDR3 DNA is preserved here, 51 bases in frame from base 1. For TCRbeta CDR3 sequencing, genomic DNA was extracted from sorted cells using the QIAGEN DNeasy Blood and Tissue Kit. High-throughput TCRbeta CDR3 sequencing, including PCR amplification with bias correction and internal controls, was performed commercially through immunoSEQ. In the original analysis: A unique productive TCRbeta sequence was defined by the CDR3 nucleotide sequence when primers matched, and otherwise by the CDR3 amino acid sequence together with the Vbeta and Jbeta genes. To correct sorting error, sequences shared between sorted populations at a frequency ratio of 2:1 or less were removed; the rest were assigned to the higher population. Donor-reactive sequences were defined as at least 5-fold expanded in CFSE-low cells versus unstimulated cells, with frequency of at least 0.01% in CFSE-low cells. Repertoire divergence was quantified by Jensen-Shannon divergence calculated from the top 100 TCRbeta sequences ranked by frequency. When a sample had multiple sequencing runs, each run was corrected for sorting error separately and the runs were then pooled. TCRdb holds this immuneACCESS table with in-frame rearrangements only. Some clones are missing; in checked studies, unresolved V genes explain under half, and the rest has no known cause. The D gene and trimming were derived from the DNA, and the V and J assignments and clone size from that table. This sample gives approximately 99,000 clones in total; 90% of them show up just once. The biggest ten clones account for under 0.35% of the sample.

Sequencing used CD4+ T cells from blood, obtained before the transplant. The receptor's source is a human donor who received a combined kidney and bone marrow transplant. The chain links TRBV5-1 with TRBJ2-1; the junction holds 16 bases that match TRBD2. The nucleotide sequence is TGCGCCAGCAGCTCGGGACTAGCGGGAGGGTCCTACAATGAGCAGTTCTTC. This codes for CASSSGLAGGSYNEQFF.